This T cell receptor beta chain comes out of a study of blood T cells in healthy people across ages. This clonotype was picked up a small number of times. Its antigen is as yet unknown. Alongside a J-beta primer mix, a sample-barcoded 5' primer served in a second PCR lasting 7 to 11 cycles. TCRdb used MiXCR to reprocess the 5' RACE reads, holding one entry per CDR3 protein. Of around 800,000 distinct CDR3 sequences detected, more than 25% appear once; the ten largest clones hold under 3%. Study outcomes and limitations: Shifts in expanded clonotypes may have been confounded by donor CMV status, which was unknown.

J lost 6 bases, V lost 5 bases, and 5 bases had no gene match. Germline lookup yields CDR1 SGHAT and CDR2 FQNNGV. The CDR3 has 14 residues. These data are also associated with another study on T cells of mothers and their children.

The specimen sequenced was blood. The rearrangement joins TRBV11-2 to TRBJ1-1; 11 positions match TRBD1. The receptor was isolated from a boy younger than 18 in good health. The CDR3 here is CASSGRDRGSEAFF. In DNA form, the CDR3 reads TGTGCCAGCAGCGGAAGGGACAGGGGGTCTGAAGCTTTCTTT.